This T cell receptor (beta chain) was sequenced in a study of T cells in Graves' hyperthyroidism and ophthalmopathy. Findings of the study overall: A model using 13 V-J features told ophthalmopathy apart from stable hyperthyroidism. Most clonotypes expanded in the thyroid (above 0.001) were also present in blood.

TCR beta CDR3 region amplification was performed from RNA transcripts. TCR CDR3 underwent first-round RT-PCR with the HTBI primer set. TCRdb processed the multiplex PCR reads anew with MiXCR; each CDR3 protein has one entry. Among some 400,000 distinct CDR3 sequences listed, approximately 15% were seen once. Concerning this clonotype: What it recognizes is unknown.

The CDR3 spans 15 residues. CDR1 is SGHRS, CDR2 YFSETQ, per germline. V lost 0 bases and J lost 6, with 16 bases in between. The sequencing input was blood. This chain uses TRBV5-1 with TRBJ2-7, with D uncertain. The source is a man aged 25-40 years with Graves' hyperthyroidism that later progressed to Graves' ophthalmopathy. CDR3 protein: CASSLVGKPSGEQYF. The CDR3 DNA follows: TGCGCCAGCAGCTTGGTCGGTAAACCCTCCGGCGAGCAGTACTTC.